A selection of T cell receptor beta chains follows, all from one sample in a study of CD8+ T cells in alopecia areata. Data came from immunoSEQ multiplex PCR; TCRdb stores just in-frame clones and leaves some out. The sample records 100,000 to 150,000 clones, 45% to 50% being singletons. The specimen was CD8+ T cells sorted from blood, collected at week 0. Every receptor here comes from a human donor with alopecia areata. The conserved cysteine and the conserved F or W are not part of the CDR3 here. Part of the rows lack a size; the others show once, few, many or a class for expanded clones.

J: TRBJ2-5
size: .
V: TRBV4-3
CDR3: ASSQDPEETQY

J: TRBJ1-4
size: .
V: TRBV30
CDR3: ALRGDGEKLF

J: TRBJ1-2
size: .
V: TRBV13
CDR3: ASSGTNYGYT

J: TRBJ1-2
size: .
V: TRBV29-1
CDR3: SVLEGYGYT

J: TRBJ1-1
size: .
V: TRBV5-1
CDR3: ASSLDLGAPNTEAF

J: TRBJ2-1
size: .
V: TRBV14
CDR3: ASSQVLGAEQF

J: TRBJ1-2
size: .
V: TRBV29-1
CDR3: SVATGEIWNYGYT

J: TRBJ1-5
size: few
V: TRBV10-3
CDR3: AISGGTGNSNQPQH

J: TRBJ2-7
size: few
V: TRBV5-6
CDR3: ASSLQVRYEQY

J: TRBJ1-5
size: few
V: TRBV19
CDR3: ASSSAPYSNQPQH

J: TRBJ2-6
size: .
V: TRBV25-1
CDR3: ASSAPRRSGANVLT

J: TRBJ1-2
size: .
V: TRBV11-2
CDR3: ASSLTTRDGYT

J: TRBJ1-5
size: .
V: TRBV7-9
CDR3: ASSLLGSNQPQH

J: TRBJ2-1
size: .
V: TRBV5-1
CDR3: ASSLSGTNYNEQF

J: TRBJ1-1
size: few
V: TRBV4-1
CDR3: ASSHEIGLDTEAF

J: TRBJ2-5
size: .
V: TRBV30
CDR3: AWRQKQETQY

J: TRBJ2-2
size: .
V: TRBV7-9
CDR3: ASSSGTGELF

J: TRBJ1-2
size: .
V: TRBV6-5
CDR3: ASSFFPGSYGYT

J: TRBJ1-2
size: once
V: TRBV9
CDR3: ASSEDTSYGYT

J: TRBJ1-1
size: .
V: TRBV13
CDR3: ASSGAGVGNTEAF

J: TRBJ2-1
size: few
V: TRBV29-1
CDR3: SVEDWGLGEQF

J: TRBJ2-5
size: .
V: TRBV5-4
CDR3: ASSIASGGQETQY

J: .
size: once
V: TRBV29-1
CDR3: SVEGDRESYEQY

J: TRBJ1-1
size: few
V: TRBV9
CDR3: ASSVGNDGTEAF

J: TRBJ2-7
size: .
V: TRBV13
CDR3: ASSFGQGNEQY

J: TRBJ2-7
size: .
V: TRBV29-1
CDR3: SVATGGPYEQY

J: TRBJ2-5
size: many
V: TRBV10-3
CDR3: AISESTAEETQY

J: TRBJ1-2
size: .
V: TRBV15
CDR3: ATSRVRGDTANYGYT

J: TRBJ1-2
size: .
V: TRBV15
CDR3: ATSRVSGGLGEGYT

J: TRBJ2-1
size: .
V: TRBV6-1
CDR3: ASSETPGRTYRNEQF

J: TRBJ2-2
size: few
V: TRBV29-1
CDR3: SVESGTWNTGELF

J: TRBJ1-2
size: .
V: TRBV29-1
CDR3: SVDPVARQDSYGYT

J: TRBJ2-1
size: .
V: TRBV2
CDR3: ASFPTSGGRLSYNEQF

J: TRBJ2-1
size: .
V: TRBV7-9
CDR3: ASSFIGNNEQF

J: TRBJ2-1
size: .
V: TRBV13
CDR3: ASSGLALDNEQF

J: TRBJ1-1
size: .
V: TRBV30
CDR3: AWRPDRAEAF

J: TRBJ2-3
size: few
V: TRBV6-1
CDR3: ASSSGTGHTDTQY

J: TRBJ2-1
size: few
V: TRBV9
CDR3: ASSERTGSYNEQF

J: TRBJ2-5
size: .
V: TRBV11-2
CDR3: ASSSRPRGVIQETQY

J: TRBJ1-2
size: .
V: TRBV29-1
CDR3: SVGPGTENYGYT

J: TRBJ2-7
size: .
V: TRBV27
CDR3: ASSLGTYYEQY

J: TRBJ2-1
size: .
V: TRBV29-1
CDR3: SAEDNEQF

J: TRBJ2-7
size: once
V: TRBV13
CDR3: ASSSGTAYEQY

J: TRBJ1-2
size: .
V: TRBV7-2
CDR3: ASSLMGVPYGYT

J: TRBJ1-5
size: few
V: TRBV7-2
CDR3: ASSLKRDSYSNQPQH

J: TRBJ2-7
size: .
V: TRBV7-9
CDR3: ASSLTRGGTARTYEQY

J: TRBJ2-2
size: few
V: TRBV9
CDR3: ASSAGDRGSTGELF

J: TRBJ2-6
size: .
V: TRBV29-1
CDR3: SVGGPSSGANVLT

J: TRBJ2-1
size: .
V: TRBV7-8
CDR3: ASRFGLAGAVYNEQF

J: TRBJ1-6
size: .
V: TRBV9
CDR3: ASSTQQGRNSPLH

J: TRBJ1-2
size: .
V: TRBV29-1
CDR3: SVVGQGLGYT

J: TRBJ2-2
size: few
V: TRBV6-5
CDR3: ASSDVQGPGELF

J: TRBJ2-1
size: .
V: TRBV29-1
CDR3: SVEPQGNYNEQF

J: TRBJ2-7
size: .
V: TRBV11-2
CDR3: ASSLESDYEQY

J: TRBJ1-1
size: .
V: TRBV11-3
CDR3: ASSLDLYGGNTEAF

J: TRBJ2-3
size: .
V: TRBV7-6
CDR3: ASSQGQGWGTDTQY

J: TRBJ2-7
size: .
V: TRBV4-3
CDR3: ASATGDGYEQY

J: TRBJ2-2
size: .
V: TRBV6-4
CDR3: ASNDGDTGELF

J: TRBJ2-3
size: .
V: TRBV7-8
CDR3: ASRRGGGTSTDTQY